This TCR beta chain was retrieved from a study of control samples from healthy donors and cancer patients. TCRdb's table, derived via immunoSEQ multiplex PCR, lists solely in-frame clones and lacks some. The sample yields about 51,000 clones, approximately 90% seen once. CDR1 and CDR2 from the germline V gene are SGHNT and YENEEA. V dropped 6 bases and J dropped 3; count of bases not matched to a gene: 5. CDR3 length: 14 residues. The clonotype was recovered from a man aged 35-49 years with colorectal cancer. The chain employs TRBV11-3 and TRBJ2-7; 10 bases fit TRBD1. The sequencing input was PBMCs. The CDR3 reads CASSEGQGRYEQYF. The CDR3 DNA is TGTGCCAGCAGTGAGGGACAGGGGCGCTACGAGCAGTACTTC.